The present T cell receptor beta chain was sequenced within a study of monozygotic twins with inflammatory bowel disease. One entry per CDR3 protein, without DNA, is what TCRdb gives after re-calling the 5' RACE reads. This sample's table has about 160,000 distinct CDR3 sequences. Study-wide findings and caveats: The inverse Simpson measure of TCRbeta diversity was lower in IBD patients than in healthy co-twins.

CDR3 length equals 17 residues. Germline V gives CDR1 DFQATT, CDR2 SNEGSKA (reference sequence). Note on this clonotype: Its target is not known.

This chain joins TRBV20-1 and TRBJ1-1. This clonotype was sampled from a human donor with ulcerative colitis or Crohn's disease, or a healthy co-twin of an affected twin (not recorded which). Sequenced: blood. The CDR3 sequence is CSARDLKAGGLGTEAFF.